This T cell receptor beta chain was captured by sequencing in a study of control samples from healthy donors and cancer patients. This CDR3 comprises 14 residues. With 4 bases removed from V and 4 bases from J, the gap between germline ends came to 14 bases. Germline-derived CDR1 and CDR2 are SGHRS and YFSETQ. Profiled with immunoSEQ multiplex PCR; TCRdb holds only in-frame clones, not every one. The table has over 45,000 clones, roughly 92% seen once; the top ten hold 0.65% to 0.95%. The source of this sequence is a man aged 25-40 years with colorectal cancer. The chain uses TRBV5-1 and TRBJ1-1; the D gene is possibly TRBD1 (5 bases). The sequencing input was PBMCs. The chain's CDR3 is CASSPYPDSTEAFF. CDR3 DNA: TGCGCCAGCAGCCCATATCCAGACAGCACTGAAGCTTTCTTT.